This T cell receptor (beta chain) was sequenced for a study of a mutant IDH1 vaccine in newly diagnosed glioma. Study-level information: Patients were started on vaccination 4-6 weeks after radiotherapy alone, or with temozolomide cycles. V12 occurred at week 35 and V13 at week 47.

This sample's time point: week 47, end of study. A 20-mer mutant IDH1 peptide at 300 ug was injected subcutaneously with topical imiquimod. Patients came in for eight vaccinations, in weeks 1, 3, 5, 7, 11, 15, 19 and 23. The CDR3 consists of 12 residues. CDR1 and CDR2 from the germline V gene are ENHRY and SYGVKD. Trimming removed 6 bases from V and 6 bases from J, with 10 bases in between. Measured with immunoSEQ multiplex PCR; TCRdb has only the in-frame clones, and not every one. The sample records tens of thousands of clones, about 81% being singletons. As regards this clone: The antigen is unknown.

The sample here was PBMCs, taken from a glioma patient whose treatment included an IDH1 peptide vaccine. The rearrangement joins TRBV10-3 to TRBJ2-3, with D perhaps matching TRBD2 (6 bases). The TCR comes from a man in his forties or fifties with glioma. The CDR3 sequence is CAISGSADTQYF. The CDR3 nucleotides are TGTGCCATCAGCGGGAGTGCGGATACGCAGTATTTT.